This is a list of T cell receptor beta chains from one sample in a study of T cells in Graves' hyperthyroidism and ophthalmopathy. TCRdb passed the multiplex PCR reads through MiXCR, listing each CDR3 protein once. The sample holds over 650,000 distinct CDR3 sequences; about 16% are singletons and the top ten take roughly 8%. Sequencing was done on a sample of blood. The receptors derive from a man in his late teens or twenties with Graves' hyperthyroidism. Each CDR3 is given with its conserved first and last residue. A D gene is named only where the DNA matches it firmly. Not every row has a clone size; where given, it reads once, few, many or a size class.

cdr3_nt cdr3_aa j_call d_call v_call clone_size
TGTGCCAGCAGCTTATGGGAGCGCGGCTACACCTTC CASSLWERGYTF TRBJ1-2 NA TRBV7-9 NA
TGCAGTGCTAGAGATCGGGGCGGCTATGGCTACACCTTC CSARDRGGYGYTF TRBJ1-2 NA TRBV20-1 NA
TGTGCCATCAGTTACAGGCCCTCTGGGGAGCTGTTTTTT CAISYRPSGELFF TRBJ2-2 NA TRBV6-5 NA
TGTGCCAGCTCACCACTGGGGTATAGCGGCAATGAGCAGTTCTTC CASSPLGYSGNEQFF TRBJ2-1 NA TRBV18 many
TGTGCCAGCAGTTCCTTTCGTATTTCGGATGAGAACACCGGGGAGCTGTTTTTT CASSSFRISDENTGELFF TRBJ2-2 NA TRBV6-1 NA
TGCAGCGTTGGGGTGAGGGCGGTAAACTATGGCTACACCTTC CSVGVRAVNYGYTF TRBJ1-2 NA TRBV29-1 many
TGTGCCACCCCGGAGGAAGGGTCTGGGCAGCCCCAGCATTTT CATPEEGSGQPQHF TRBJ1-5 NA TRBV14 few
TGCGCCAGCAGCCAAGATTTCCTAGCGGGACCGCCGCATACGCAGTATTTT CASSQDFLAGPPHTQYF TRBJ2-3 TRBD2 TRBV4-1 NA
TGCAGTGCTAGAGGAGGGGCCCAGCCCCAGCATTTT CSARGGAQPQHF TRBJ1-5 NA TRBV20-1 many
TGCAGTGCGCGGGACAGGGGGCAAGGATTCGAGCCAGGCCAGCCCCAGCATTTT CSARDRGQGFEPGQPQHF TRBJ1-5 TRBD1 TRBV20-1 few
TGTGCCAGCAGTCCGGGACAGCTGAATGAAAAACTGTTTTTT CASSPGQLNEKLFF TRBJ1-4 TRBD1 TRBV12-3/TRBV12-4 many
TGCAGTGCATGGGACCGCTACGAGCAGTACTTC CSAWDRYEQYF TRBJ2-7 NA TRBV20-1 NA
TGTGCCAGTAGTATGCAGGGCAGGGGGTTGTACGAGCAGTACTTC CASSMQGRGLYEQYF TRBJ2-7 TRBD1 TRBV19 few
TGCGCCAGTAGTAGGACTGGGGCCAACGTCCTGACTTTC CASSRTGANVLTF TRBJ2-6 NA TRBV10-2 few
TGCGCCAGCAGCTTAAAGGGACAGGGATATGGCTACACCTTC CASSLKGQGYGYTF TRBJ1-2 TRBD1 TRBV5-1 few
TGTGCCAGCAGCCGACCGATGGACAGGGTGTATACGCAGTATTTT CASSRPMDRVYTQYF TRBJ2-3 TRBD1 TRBV11-2 many
TGTGCCAGCAGTTTTCGGGCGGGAGGGGTCGATGAGCAGTTCTTC CASSFRAGGVDEQFF TRBJ2-1 TRBD2 TRBV28 many
TGTGCCAGCAGTCCCACAGGGGTGGTCGCCTACGAGCAGTACTTC CASSPTGVVAYEQYF TRBJ2-7 TRBD1 TRBV28 many
TGTGCCACCAGCAACCTTGGGAGGACGAATGAAAAACTGTTTTTT CATSNLGRTNEKLFF TRBJ1-4 NA TRBV15 few
TGTGCCACCAGTGATTGGAGAATTAGCAATCAGCTCCAGCATTTT CATSDWRISNQLQHF TRBJ1-5 NA TRBV24-1 NA
TGTGCCAGCAGCCCGCGGGTAATAGCGGGAGGCTTAGAGCAGTACTTC CASSPRVIAGGLEQYF TRBJ2-7 TRBD2 TRBV28 many
TGTGCCAGCAGTGAGGAGTCGGGTAATCAGCCCCAGCATTTT CASSEESGNQPQHF TRBJ1-5 NA TRBV2 NA
TGCAGTGCTACAGAGATGGGTTCGGGGTCTGTTCAGCCCCAGCATTTT CSATEMGSGSVQPQHF TRBJ1-5 NA TRBV20-1 NA
TGTGCCACCAGCATCGGCCTAGCGGGAGAGGTTGAGCAGTTCTTC CATSIGLAGEVEQFF TRBJ2-1 TRBD2 TRBV15 NA
TGTGCCAGCAGGGGGACAGGCGGCCCCGGGGAGCTGTTTTTT CASRGTGGPGELFF TRBJ2-2 TRBD1 TRBV12-3/TRBV12-4 many
TGTGCCACCGCTGGGGGACAGAACAGGAATGAGCAGTTCTTC CATAGGQNRNEQFF TRBJ2-1 TRBD1 TRBV24-1 NA
TGTGCCAGCAGCGCCGGACAGGGGACAAAGACCCAGTACTTC CASSAGQGTKTQYF TRBJ2-5 TRBD1 TRBV9 many
TGTGCCGGCACGTTAGCGCAGGGCTATGGCTACACCTTC CAGTLAQGYGYTF TRBJ1-2 NA TRBV6-9 NA
TGTGCCAGCAGTTTAGGGACAGTCACCTTACCCGAGCGGCACTTC CASSLGTVTLPERHF TRBJ2-7 TRBD1 TRBV28 few
TGTGCCAGTAGGGGGACAGGGGTACATCAGCCCCAGCATTTT CASRGTGVHQPQHF TRBJ1-5 TRBD1 TRBV19 NA
TGTGCCAGCAGTAGGGGACAGGGGGCGCCGGGGCAGTACTTC CASSRGQGAPGQYF TRBJ2-7 TRBD1 TRBV6-1 many
TGTGCCAGCTCAAAGGGCAGGTCCAACACTGAAGCTTTCTTT CASSKGRSNTEAFF TRBJ1-1 NA TRBV18 NA
TGTGCCAGCAGCCTGCGGACAGGGGGCACTGGGGCCAACGTCCTGACTTTC CASSLRTGGTGANVLTF TRBJ2-6 TRBD1 TRBV7-9 few
TGTGCCAGCAGTTACTCCAGGGGCGAGCCCCAGCATTTT CASSYSRGEPQHF TRBJ1-5 NA TRBV6-2/TRBV6-3 NA
TGTGCCACCTCAGAGCGGACAGCTAGCAATCAGCCCCAGCATTTT CATSERTASNQPQHF TRBJ1-5 NA TRBV10-3 many
TGCAGCGTTGTACCTGGGGGGAACATTCAGTACTTC CSVVPGGNIQYF TRBJ2-4 NA TRBV29-1 NA
TGTGCCAGCAGCGTGGACAGGGAAAATGAGCAGTTCTTC CASSVDRENEQFF TRBJ2-1 TRBD1 TRBV7-9 many
TGTGCCAGCAGCATACGACTATACTCCTACAATGAGCAGTTCTTC CASSIRLYSYNEQFF TRBJ2-1 NA TRBV3-1 few
TGTGCCAGTAGCTACAGGGGGGCCTACGAGCAGTACTTC CASSYRGAYEQYF TRBJ2-7 TRBD1 TRBV19 many
TGTGCCAGCAGCGTGGGGACTTCCCCCTACGAGCAGTACTTC CASSVGTSPYEQYF TRBJ2-7 NA TRBV9 NA
TGCAGTGCTAGAAGCGGGAGTACTTACAATGAGCAGTTCTTC CSARSGSTYNEQFF TRBJ2-1 TRBD2 TRBV20-1 NA
TGTGCCAGCAGCCGAAACCCGACAGGGGGCCACAATGAGCAGTTCTTC CASSRNPTGGHNEQFF TRBJ2-1 TRBD1 TRBV5-5 many
TGTGCCATCAGGAAGGGACAGAACACTGAAGCTTTCTTT CAIRKGQNTEAFF TRBJ1-1 NA TRBV10-3 few
TGTGCCAGCCTTTGGAAGTGGACCACCTCGTACGAGCAGTACTTC CASLWKWTTSYEQYF TRBJ2-7 NA TRBV2 many
TGTGCCAGCAGCTTAAGCACCGAAGAGACCCAGTACTTC CASSLSTEETQYF TRBJ2-5 NA TRBV7-3 few
TGTGCCAGCAGCTCCGGGACAGGGGCCTACAATGAGCAGTTCTTC CASSSGTGAYNEQFF TRBJ2-1 TRBD1 TRBV12-3/TRBV12-4 few
TGTGCCAGCAGCTTAGGAGAGGGGGCGATCTACGAGCAGTACTTC CASSLGEGAIYEQYF TRBJ2-7 TRBD1 TRBV7-9 few
TGTGCCAGCTCATCCAGCCAAAACACCGGGGAGCTGTTTTTT CASSSSQNTGELFF TRBJ2-2 NA TRBV18 once
TGTGCCAGCAGAACCCCGGGTACGAACACTGAAGCTTTCTTT CASRTPGTNTEAFF TRBJ1-1 NA TRBV7-2 NA
TGCAGTGGATCCGGGACTAGCGGTACCTACAATGAGCAGTTCTTC CSGSGTSGTYNEQFF TRBJ2-1 TRBD2 TRBV20-1 many
TGTGCCACCAGCAGAGGAACTCCCGGGACCCACTTTTACGAGCAGTACTTC CATSRGTPGTHFYEQYF TRBJ2-7 NA TRBV15 many
TGTGCCAGCAGTTTGGGACTAGCGGATCCGCAGTTCTTC CASSLGLADPQFF TRBJ2-1 TRBD2 TRBV6-1 many
TGCAGTGCTAGAACCCCGAGACAGGGATCCACTGAAGCTTTCTTT CSARTPRQGSTEAFF TRBJ1-1 TRBD1 TRBV20-1 many
TGTGCCACCAGTGAGAAAGGGCCCAGCGGATACTGGTCTTACGAGCAGTACTTC CATSEKGPSGYWSYEQYF TRBJ2-7 NA TRBV24-1 NA
TGTGCCACCAATATGGACAGGGAGAACACCGGGGAGCTGTTTTTT CATNMDRENTGELFF TRBJ2-2 TRBD1 TRBV24-1 NA
TGTGCCAGCAGTTTATGGGGGGTGATTACAGGGAGTGGGGACTATGGCTACACCTTC CASSLWGVITGSGDYGYTF TRBJ1-2 NA TRBV12-3/TRBV12-4 NA
TGTGCCAGCAGTTGGGCCTCAGGACTAGCATCCGAGCAGTACTTC CASSWASGLASEQYF TRBJ2-7 TRBD2 TRBV12-3/TRBV12-4 many